The following is a T cell receptor (beta chain) sequence with its context. This sample is drawn from a study of blood T cell repertoires in COVID-19. On the study more broadly: COVID-19 samples, acute and convalescent, were from the United States, Italy and Spain. From T cells, B-cell-depleted T cells, or PBMCs came the material, which was cDNA or gDNA.

Germline V lookup: CDR1 SGDLS, CDR2 YYNGEE. V trimming: 4 bases; J trimming: 7 bases; junction bases outside the gene matches: 14. The length of the CDR3 is 16 residues. Authors' data handling: Using reference gene primer amplification, nucleated cell counts were estimated. The data were produced by immunoSEQ multiplex PCR, yet TCRdb's version contains in-frame clones alone and is incomplete. Clone size and the V and J calls come from that table; the DNA yielded D and trimming. This repertoire shows about 220,000 clones, 80% found once; its top ten account for around 13%. The receptor was derived from a human donor in a cohort sampled during active COVID-19. The rearrangement links TRBV9 to TRBJ2-7, with 10 bases fitting TRBD2. Sequenced: peripheral blood. The CDR3 loop reads CASSPQVAGGRGEQYF. In DNA, the CDR3 is TGTGCCAGCAGCCCCCAGGTAGCGGGAGGCCGGGGGGAGCAGTACTTC. Based on the CDR3 plus reference TRBV9 and TRBJ2-7, the full variable domain is DSGVTQTPKHLITATGQRVTLRCSPRSGDLSVYWYQQSLDQGLQFLIQYYNGEERAKGNILERFSAQQFPDLHSELNLSSLELGDSALYFCASSPQVAGGRGEQYFGPGTRLTVT.